This T cell receptor beta chain derives from a study of blood T cell repertoires in COVID-19. TCRdb keeps only in-frame clones here, not all; method: immunoSEQ multiplex PCR. The data contain 200,000 to 250,000 clones, around 90% of them singletons. The sequence derives from a woman aged 30 to 39 who had been exposed to COVID-19. The sequenced material came from PBMCs or T cells enriched from blood (not recorded which).

The CDR3 DNA reads as TGTGCCAGTATGCCACCGGAGCTGTCGAACACCGGGGAGCTGTTTTTT. Translation gives CASMPPELSNTGELFF. The chain couples TRBV19 to TRBJ2-2; the D is unclear. The germline CDR1 and CDR2 sequences are LNHDA and SQIVND (reference sequence). The CDR3 spans 16 residues. V lost 7 bases to trimming and J lost 0 bases, with 15 bases between them.